A selection of T cell receptor beta chains follows, all from one sample in a study of graft-versus-host responses after intestinal transplantation. The repertoire was sequenced with immunoSEQ multiplex PCR; TCRdb's copy has only in-frame clones and lacks some. The table records tens of thousands of clones, approximately 90% of them present only once. The antigens these receptors bind are not known. Sequenced material: unstimulated CD8+ T cells sorted from spleen or lymph node cells, taken before intestinal transplant. The receptors derive from a human donor who received an intestinal transplant. Each CDR3 is given with its conserved first and last residue. The D gene is left open where the match is weak. Clone size is not always given. Where it is, it says once, few, many or a class for expanded clones.

TRBJ2-3,16,-,TRBD2,TRBV29-1,TGCAGCGTTGCGGCGGGGGGGCTCCTAAGCACAGATACGCAGTATTTT,CSVAAGGLLSTDTQYF
TRBJ2-5,12,-,-,TRBV9,TGTGCCAGCAGCGCCGACCAAGAGACCCAGTACTTC,CASSADQETQYF
TRBJ2-7,12,few,-,TRBV5-1,TGCGCCAGCAGCTGGGGCTCCTACGAGCAGTACTTC,CASSWGSYEQYF
TRBJ2-1,14,-,-,TRBV2,TGTGCCAGCAGTACCGGGCCATCTCGCAATGAGCAGTTCTTC,CASSTGPSRNEQFF
TRBJ2-7,14,-,-,TRBV28,TGTGCCAGCAGTTTAGGGGGTGGGGGCTACGAGCAGTACTTC,CASSLGGGGYEQYF
TRBJ1-2,14,-,-,TRBV5-1,TGCGCCAGCAGCTTGGCCCCGGGGGCCTATGGCTACACCTTC,CASSLAPGAYGYTF
TRBJ2-3,15,-,-,TRBV4-2,TGTGCCAGCAGCCAAGACAGGGGGGGCACAGATACGCAGTATTTT,CASSQDRGGTDTQYF
TRBJ1-6,16,-,-,TRBV19,TGTGCCAGTAGTATCAGAGGGCCCCGCGAGAGATCACCCCTCCACTTT,CASSIRGPRERSPLHF
TRBJ2-7,15,-,-,TRBV5-1,TGCGCCAGCAGCGAAGACGGGACGGCCTCCTACGAGCAGTACTTC,CASSEDGTASYEQYF
TRBJ2-7,14,-,TRBD1,TRBV19,TGTGCCAGTAGCTCCGGGACAGCCTTCGACGAGCAGTACTTC,CASSSGTAFDEQYF
TRBJ1-2,15,-,-,TRBV4-1,TGCGCCAGCAGGAGGGCGGGATATTCAGACTATGGCTACACCTTC,CASRRAGYSDYGYTF
TRBJ2-7,13,-,TRBD2,TRBV19,TGTGCCAGTAGCTCAGGGACTAGCTACGAGCAGTACTTC,CASSSGTSYEQYF
TRBJ1-2,19,-,-,TRBV5-1,TGCGCCAGCAGCTTGGGGGTCTGGCAGGGGATGGGACTTGGCTATGGCTACACCTTC,CASSLGVWQGMGLGYGYTF
TRBJ1-6,13,once,-,TRBV27,TGTGCCAGCAGTTGGGAGAGCAATTCACCCCTCCACTTT,CASSWESNSPLHF
TRBJ2-5,16,-,TRBD2,TRBV9,TGTGCCAGCAGCGCTGAGGGACTAGCGGCTCAAGAGACCCAGTACTTC,CASSAEGLAAQETQYF
TRBJ2-5,16,-,TRBD2,TRBV9,TGTGCCAGCAGCGTAGGTGTGTCGGGGGGAGAAGAGACCCAGTACTTC,CASSVGVSGGEETQYF
TRBJ1-1,14,-,-,TRBV6-5,TGTGCCAGCAACCCGACAGGCCAGGGAACTGAAGCTTTCTTT,CASNPTGQGTEAFF
TRBJ2-3,15,-,-,TRBV5-6,TGTGCCAGCAGCTCACTCTTGGAGGCCACAGATACGCAGTATTTT,CASSSLLEATDTQYF
TRBJ2-1,14,-,TRBD2,TRBV25-1,TGTGCCAGCAGTGAAAGCGGGGGGGCGGACGAGCAGTTCTTC,CASSESGGADEQFF
TRBJ2-1,16,-,TRBD2,TRBV27,TGTGCCAGCAGTTCTTTAGCGGGCCCGTATTACAATGAGCAGTTCTTC,CASSSLAGPYYNEQFF
TRBJ2-7,15,-,TRBD2,TRBV2,TGTGCCAGCAGTGAACAGACTAGCGGGAGTCACGAGCAGTACTTC,CASSEQTSGSHEQYF
TRBJ1-6,13,-,-,TRBV9,TGTGCCAGCGGTGAGGGGGTGGGTTCACCCCTCCACTTT,CASGEGVGSPLHF
TRBJ2-7,14,few,-,TRBV28,TGTGCCAGCAGTCCCGGACCTAGGGGTAACGAGCAGTACTTC,CASSPGPRGNEQYF
TRBJ2-1,11,-,-,TRBV27,TGTGCCAGCAGTTTTCACAATGAGCAGTTCTTC,CASSFHNEQFF
TRBJ1-2,10,-,-,TRBV6-5,TGTGCCAGCCTAGGTTATGGCTACACCTTC,CASLGYGYTF
TRBJ2-3,14,-,-,TRBV9,TGTGCCAGCAGCCCCTACTCTGGGGCAGATACGCAGTATTTT,CASSPYSGADTQYF
TRBJ2-7,14,-,TRBD2,TRBV5-6,TGTGCCAGCAGCCAAACTAGCGGGGCATACGAGCAGTACTTC,CASSQTSGAYEQYF
TRBJ2-3,15,-,TRBD2,TRBV10-3,TGTGCCATTGGACCGGGACTAGACGAGTCAGATACGCAGTATTTT,CAIGPGLDESDTQYF
TRBJ1-1,14,-,-,TRBV29-1,TGCAGCGTATCCGAGGTCAGTTGGAACACTGAAGCTTTCTTT,CSVSEVSWNTEAFF
TRBJ2-1,13,-,-,TRBV28,TGTGCCAGCAGTTCCGCGGGGGCTAATGAGCAGTTCTTC,CASSSAGANEQFF
TRBJ2-4,16,-,-,TRBV5-1,TGCGCCAGCAGCTTGGAAACAGGCGAAGCCAAAAACATTCAGTACTTC,CASSLETGEAKNIQYF
TRBJ1-3,15,-,-,TRBV7-3,TGTGCCAGCAGCTTCGAAGGGGGTCCTGGAAACACCATATATTTT,CASSFEGGPGNTIYF
TRBJ2-7,16,few,-,TRBV10-3,TGTGCCATCAGTGTCGGACATCGCCCATTCTCCTACGAGCAGTACTTC,CAISVGHRPFSYEQYF
TRBJ2-5,16,-,-,TRBV13,TGTGCCAGCAGCTTATACGGGGGGCTTGGGAAAGAGACCCAGTACTTC,CASSLYGGLGKETQYF
TRBJ2-1,15,-,-,TRBV6-6,TGTGCCAGCAGTTACTCGATGGACAGCTACAATGAGCAGTTCTTC,CASSYSMDSYNEQFF
TRBJ2-1,17,-,TRBD2,TRBV7-6,TGTGCCAGCAGCTTATTCATCGCTAGCGGGAGCTACAATGAGCAGTTCTTC,CASSLFIASGSYNEQFF